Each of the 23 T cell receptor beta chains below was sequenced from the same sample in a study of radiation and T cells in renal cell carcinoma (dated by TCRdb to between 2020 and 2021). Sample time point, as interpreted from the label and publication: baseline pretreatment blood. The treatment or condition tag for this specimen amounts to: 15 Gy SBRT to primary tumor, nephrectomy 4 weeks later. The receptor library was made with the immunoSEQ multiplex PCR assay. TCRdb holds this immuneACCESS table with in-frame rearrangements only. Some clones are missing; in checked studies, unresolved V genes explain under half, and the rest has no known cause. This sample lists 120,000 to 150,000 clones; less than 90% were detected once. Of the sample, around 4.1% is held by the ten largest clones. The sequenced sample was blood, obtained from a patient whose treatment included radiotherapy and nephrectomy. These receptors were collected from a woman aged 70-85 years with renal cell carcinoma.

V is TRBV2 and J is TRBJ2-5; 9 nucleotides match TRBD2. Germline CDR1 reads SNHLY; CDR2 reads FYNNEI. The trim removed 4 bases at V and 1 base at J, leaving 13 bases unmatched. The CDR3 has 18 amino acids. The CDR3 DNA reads TGTGCCAGCAGTGTCCTTCCCCCCCGGCGGGGGGGCCAAGAGACCCAGTACTTC. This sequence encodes CASSVLPPRRGGQETQYF.

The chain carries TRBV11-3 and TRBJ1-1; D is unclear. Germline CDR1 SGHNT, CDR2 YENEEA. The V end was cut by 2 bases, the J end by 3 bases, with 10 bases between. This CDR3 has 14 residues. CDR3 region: CASSLFGLDTEAFF. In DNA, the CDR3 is TGTGCCAGCAGCTTATTTGGGTTAGACACTGAAGCTTTCTTT. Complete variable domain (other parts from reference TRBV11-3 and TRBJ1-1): EAGVVQSPRYKIIEKKQPVAFWCNPISGHNTLYWYLQNLGQGPELLIRYENEEAVDDSQLPKDRFSAERLKGVDSTLKIQPAELGDSAVYLCASSLFGLDTEAFFGQGTRLTVV.

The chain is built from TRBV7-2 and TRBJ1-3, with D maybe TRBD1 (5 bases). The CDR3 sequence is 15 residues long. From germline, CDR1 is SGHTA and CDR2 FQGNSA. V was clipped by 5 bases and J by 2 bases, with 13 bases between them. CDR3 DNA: TGTGCCAGCAGCCCCTATCAGGGTACTGGAAACACCATATATTTT. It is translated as CASSPYQGTGNTIYF. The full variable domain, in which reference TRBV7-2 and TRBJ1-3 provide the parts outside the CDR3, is GAGVSQSPSNKVTEKGKDVELRCDPISGHTALYWYRQSLGQGLEFLIYFQGNSAPDKSGLPSDRFSAERTGGSVSTLTIQRTQQEDSAVYLCASSPYQGTGNTIYFGEGSWLTVV.

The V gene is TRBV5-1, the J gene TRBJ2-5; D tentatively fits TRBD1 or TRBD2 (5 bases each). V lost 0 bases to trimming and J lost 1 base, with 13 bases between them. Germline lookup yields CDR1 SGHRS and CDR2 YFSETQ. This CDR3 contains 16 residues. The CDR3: CASSLGGTGFQETQYF. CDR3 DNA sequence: TGCGCCAGCAGCTTGGGGGGGACCGGCTTCCAAGAGACCCAGTACTTC.

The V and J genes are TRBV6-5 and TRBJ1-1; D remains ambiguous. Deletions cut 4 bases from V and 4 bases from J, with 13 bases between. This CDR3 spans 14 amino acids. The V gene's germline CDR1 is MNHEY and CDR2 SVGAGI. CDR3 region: CASSSVPALTEAFF. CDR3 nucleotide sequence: TGTGCCAGCAGTTCCGTCCCTGCTCTCACTGAAGCTTTCTTT.

The CDR3 protein is CASSLGPGSSGNTIYF. As DNA, the CDR3 is TGTGCCAGCAGCTTGGGACCCGGGAGCTCTGGAAACACCATATATTTT. The chain is built from TRBV11-2 and TRBJ1-3; possibly TRBD1 for D (5 bases). Trimming shortened V by 3 bases and J by 0 bases, and 12 bases separated the two germline ends. The germline V gene has CDR1 SGHAT and CDR2 FQNNGV. The CDR3 extends over 16 amino acids.

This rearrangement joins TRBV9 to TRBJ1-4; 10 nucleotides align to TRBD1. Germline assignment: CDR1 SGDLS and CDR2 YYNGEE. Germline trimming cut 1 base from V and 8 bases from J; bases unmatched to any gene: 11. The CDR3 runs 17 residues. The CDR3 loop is CASSVSVTGGGEEKLFF. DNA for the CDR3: TGTGCCAGCAGCGTAAGTGTGACAGGGGGCGGCGAGGAAAAACTGTTTTTT.

The DNA of the CDR3 is TGTGCCAGCAGTGAGTTGGCGGCCTACGAGCAGTACTTC. Its protein product is CASSELAAYEQYF. The chain combines TRBV6-1 with TRBJ2-7; D not certain. Germline-derived CDR1 and CDR2 are MNHNS and SASEGT. This CDR3 region has 13 residues. V lost 3 bases and J 2 bases, leaving 8 bases between the germline ends.

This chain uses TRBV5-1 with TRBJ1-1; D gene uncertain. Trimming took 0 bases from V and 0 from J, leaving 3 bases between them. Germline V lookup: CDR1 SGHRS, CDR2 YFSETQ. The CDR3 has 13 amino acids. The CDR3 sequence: CASSLVMNTEAFF. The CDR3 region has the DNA TGCGCCAGCAGCTTGGTGATGAACACTGAAGCTTTCTTT.

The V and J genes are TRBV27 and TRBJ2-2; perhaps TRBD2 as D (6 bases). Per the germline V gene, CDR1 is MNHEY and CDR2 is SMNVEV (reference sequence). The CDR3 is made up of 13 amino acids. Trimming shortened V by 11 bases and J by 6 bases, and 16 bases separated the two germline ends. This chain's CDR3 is CASTQWGAGELFF. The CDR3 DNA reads TGTGCCTCCACCCAGTGGGGGGCCGGGGAGCTGTTTTTT.

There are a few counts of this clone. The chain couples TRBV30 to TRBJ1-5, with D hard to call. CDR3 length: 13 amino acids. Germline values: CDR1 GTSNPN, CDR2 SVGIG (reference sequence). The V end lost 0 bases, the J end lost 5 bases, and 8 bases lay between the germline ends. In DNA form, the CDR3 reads TGTGCCTGGAGTGTCCATAGGGATCAGCCCCAGCATTTT. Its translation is CAWSVHRDQPQHF.

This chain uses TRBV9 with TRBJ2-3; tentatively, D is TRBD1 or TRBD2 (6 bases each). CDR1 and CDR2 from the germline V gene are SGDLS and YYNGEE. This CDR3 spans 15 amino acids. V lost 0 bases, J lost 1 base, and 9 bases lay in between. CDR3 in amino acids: CASSVGRGGTDTQYF. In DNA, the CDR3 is TGTGCCAGCAGCGTAGGGAGGGGGGGCACAGATACGCAGTATTTT.

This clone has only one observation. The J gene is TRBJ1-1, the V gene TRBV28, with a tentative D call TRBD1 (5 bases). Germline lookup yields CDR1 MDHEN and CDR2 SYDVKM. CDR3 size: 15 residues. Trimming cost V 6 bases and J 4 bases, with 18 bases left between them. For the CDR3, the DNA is TGTGCCAGCAGACCTGGGGGGGGAGGTAGCACTGAAGCTTTCTTT. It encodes CASRPGGGGSTEAFF.

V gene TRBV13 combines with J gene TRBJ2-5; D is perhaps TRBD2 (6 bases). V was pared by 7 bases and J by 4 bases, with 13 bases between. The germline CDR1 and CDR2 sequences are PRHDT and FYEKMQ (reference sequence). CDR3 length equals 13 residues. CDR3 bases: TGTGCCAGCACCCGACTAGTTGCAGAGACCCAGTACTTC. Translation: CASTRLVAETQYF.

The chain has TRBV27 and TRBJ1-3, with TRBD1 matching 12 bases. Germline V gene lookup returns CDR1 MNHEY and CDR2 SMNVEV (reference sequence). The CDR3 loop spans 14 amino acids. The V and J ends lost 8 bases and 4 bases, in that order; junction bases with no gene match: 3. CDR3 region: CASGTGGRGNTIYF. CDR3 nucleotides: TGTGCCAGCGGGACAGGGGGCCGGGGAAACACCATATATTTT.

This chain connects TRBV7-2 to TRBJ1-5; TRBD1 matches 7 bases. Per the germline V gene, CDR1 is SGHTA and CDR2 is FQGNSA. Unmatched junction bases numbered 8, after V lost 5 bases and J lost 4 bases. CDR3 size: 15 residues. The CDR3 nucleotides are TGTGCCAGCAGCCTCGTCCAGGGGGGAAATCAGCCCCAGCATTTT. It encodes CASSLVQGGNQPQHF.

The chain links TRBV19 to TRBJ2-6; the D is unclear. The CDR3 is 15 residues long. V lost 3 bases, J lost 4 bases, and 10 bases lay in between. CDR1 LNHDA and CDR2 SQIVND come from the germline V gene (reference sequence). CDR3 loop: CASSMPSAGANVLTF. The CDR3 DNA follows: TGTGCCAGTAGTATGCCGAGCGCCGGGGCCAACGTCCTGACTTTC.

CDR3 in DNA: TGTGCCAGCAGACGGGACAGGGTTAATGAAAAACTGTTTTTT. Translating gives CASRRDRVNEKLFF. The chain links TRBV25-1 to TRBJ1-4, with 9 bases aligning to TRBD1. The CDR3 runs to 14 residues. Trimming at V came to 6 bases and at J to 4 bases, leaving 3 bases not matched to a gene. Germline-derived CDR1 and CDR2 are MGHDK and SYGVNS.

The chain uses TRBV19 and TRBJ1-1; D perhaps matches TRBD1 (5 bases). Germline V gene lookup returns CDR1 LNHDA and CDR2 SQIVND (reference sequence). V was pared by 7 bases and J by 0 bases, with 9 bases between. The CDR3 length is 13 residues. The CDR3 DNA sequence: TGTGCCAGTACCCAGGGAGTGAACACTGAAGCTTTCTTT. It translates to CASTQGVNTEAFF.

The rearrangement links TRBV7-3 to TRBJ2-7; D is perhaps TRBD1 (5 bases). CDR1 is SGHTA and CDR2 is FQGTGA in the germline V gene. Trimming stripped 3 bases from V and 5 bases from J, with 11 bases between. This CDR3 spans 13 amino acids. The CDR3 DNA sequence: TGTGCCAGCAGCTTCAGGGTCGGAAACGAGCAGTACTTC. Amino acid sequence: CASSFRVGNEQYF.

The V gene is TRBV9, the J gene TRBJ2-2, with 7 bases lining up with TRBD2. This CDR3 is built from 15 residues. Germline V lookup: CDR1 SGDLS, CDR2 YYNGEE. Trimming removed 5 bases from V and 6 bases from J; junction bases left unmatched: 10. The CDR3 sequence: CASRPSGGGPGELFF. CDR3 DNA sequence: TGTGCCAGCAGGCCTTCGGGGGGAGGGCCCGGGGAGCTGTTTTTT.

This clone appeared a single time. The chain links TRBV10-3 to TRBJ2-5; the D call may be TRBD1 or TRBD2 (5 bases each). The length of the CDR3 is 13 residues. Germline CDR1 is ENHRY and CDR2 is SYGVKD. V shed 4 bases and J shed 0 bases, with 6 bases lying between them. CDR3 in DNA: TGTGCCATCAGTGTGGGGGACCAAGAGACCCAGTACTTC. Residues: CAISVGDQETQYF.

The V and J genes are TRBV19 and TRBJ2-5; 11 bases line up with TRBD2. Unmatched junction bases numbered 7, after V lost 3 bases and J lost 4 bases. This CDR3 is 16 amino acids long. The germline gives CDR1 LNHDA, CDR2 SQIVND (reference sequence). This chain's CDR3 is CASSISGGARRETQYF. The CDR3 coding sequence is TGTGCCAGTAGTATTAGCGGGGGGGCGAGAAGAGAGACCCAGTACTTC.